This TCR beta chain was captured in a study of response to subunit inactivated influenza vaccine. General observations from the study: It was suggested by the authors that few new T cells are recruited by each seasonal influenza vaccination.

In its sample, this clonotype was seen once. Antigen: not known. The CDR3 spans 12 residues. Germline-derived CDR1 and CDR2 are WNHNN and SYGVQD (reference sequence). Trimming left V 7 bases short and J 2 bases short, with 9 bases between. TCRdb re-called the RT-PCR reads through MiXCR, storing one row per CDR3 protein. The repertoire holds about 800,000 distinct CDR3 sequences, over 20% seen once, with around 9.6% in the top ten. The receptor was isolated from a man aged 50 to 60 who received an inactivated influenza vaccine. This sample comprised PBMCs from blood, obtained 4 to 6 days after vaccination. The V call is TRBV10-1, the J call TRBJ2-7; no definite D call. CDR3 sequence reads: CASTDRPYEQYF. The CDR3 bases are TGCGCCAGCACAGACCGGCCCTACGAGCAGTACTTC.